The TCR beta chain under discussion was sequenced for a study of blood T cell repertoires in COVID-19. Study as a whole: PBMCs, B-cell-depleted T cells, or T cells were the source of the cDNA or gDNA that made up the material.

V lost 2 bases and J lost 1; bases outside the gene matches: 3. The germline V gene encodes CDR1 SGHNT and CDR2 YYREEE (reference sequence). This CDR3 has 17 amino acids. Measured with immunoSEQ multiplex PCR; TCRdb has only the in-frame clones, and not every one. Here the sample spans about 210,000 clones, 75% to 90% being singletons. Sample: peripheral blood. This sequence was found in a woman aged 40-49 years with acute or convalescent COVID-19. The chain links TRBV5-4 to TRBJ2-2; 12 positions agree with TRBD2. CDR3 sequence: CASSFRLAGVNTGELFF. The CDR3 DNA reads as TGTGCCAGCAGCTTTAGACTAGCGGGGGTGAACACCGGGGAGCTGTTTTTT.